The 10 T cell receptor beta chains given below trace back to one sample, sequenced in a study of blood T cell repertoires in COVID-19. This table comes from immunoSEQ multiplex PCR, and its TCRdb copy is limited to in-frame clones, with some not included. The data hold nearly 60,000 clones, with more than 70% observed a single time. Material: peripheral blood. Source of these receptors: a middle-aged man with active COVID-19.

The gene calls are TRBV7-7 and TRBJ2-2; D gene ambiguous. The V end lost 1 base, the J end lost 7 bases, and 7 bases lay between the germline ends. CDR3 length: 13 amino acids. Germline V gene sequence: CDR1 SSHAT, CDR2 FNYEAQ (reference sequence). The chain's CDR3 is CASSLGESGELFF. CDR3 DNA sequence: TGTGCCAGCAGCTTAGGAGAGAGCGGGGAGCTGTTTTTT.

The chain links TRBV5-1 to TRBJ2-7, with D possibly TRBD1 on 5 matching bases. This CDR3 comprises 14 residues. From germline, CDR1 is SGHRS and CDR2 YFSETQ. The ends were cut back, 3 bases at V and 2 bases at J, with 12 bases in the middle. The DNA of the CDR3 is TGCGCCAGCAGCTGGGGCACTCCTCCCTACGAGCAGTACTTC. As protein: CASSWGTPPYEQYF.

The CDR3 sequence: CASSLSGGRSQPQHF. CDR3 DNA sequence: TGTGCCAGCAGTTTATCAGGCGGGAGGAGTCAGCCCCAGCATTTT. This rearrangement joins TRBV28 to TRBJ1-5; D is ambiguous. The CDR3 has 15 amino acids. In germline, CDR1 is MDHEN, CDR2 SYDVKM. V was clipped by 1 base and J by 6 bases, with 13 bases between them. Full variable domain (rest looked up from reference TRBV28 and TRBJ1-5): DVKVTQSSRYLVKRTGEKVFLECVQDMDHENMFWYRQDPGLGLRLIYFSYDVKMKEKGDIPEGYSVSREKKERFSLILESASTNQTSMYLCASSLSGGRSQPQHFGDGTRLSIL.

The sample holds one count of this clone. This chain uses TRBV28 with TRBJ2-1, with 14 positions matching TRBD2. Germline-derived CDR1 and CDR2 are MDHEN and SYDVKM. The CDR3 consists of 16 residues. The junction had 11 bases not matched to a gene; V was cut back by 9 bases and J by 7 bases. The CDR3 sequence: CASTRGLAGVGNEQFF. CDR3 bases: TGTGCCAGTACGAGGGGACTAGCGGGAGTCGGGAATGAGCAGTTCTTC.

The chain combines TRBV11-2 with TRBJ2-1; possible D gene TRBD1, 5 bases. Trimming removed 1 base from V and 4 bases from J, with 11 bases in between. The CDR3 contains 15 residues. Per the germline V gene, CDR1 is SGHAT and CDR2 is FQNNGV. CDR3 region: CASSLGGGPYNEQFF. DNA for the CDR3: TGTGCCAGCAGCTTAGGGGGCGGTCCATACAATGAGCAGTTCTTC.

In nucleotides, the CDR3 is TGTGCCAGCAGCCAAATGAGTAGCTCCTACAATGAGCAGTTCTTC. Residues: CASSQMSSSYNEQFF. The V gene is TRBV3-1 (or the pseudogene TRBV3-2), the J gene TRBJ2-1; D is unresolved. Deletions cut 2 bases from V and 0 bases from J, with 8 bases between. Germline V CDR1 and CDR2: LGHDT, YNNKEL (reference sequence). The CDR3 consists of 15 residues.

Written as DNA, the CDR3 is TGTGCCAGCAGTTGGGGCGACACTGAAGCTTTCTTT. It codes for CASSWGDTEAFF. The chain uses TRBV25-1 and TRBJ1-1, with TRBD1 as a possible D gene (5 bases). V dropped 5 bases and J dropped 3 bases, with 7 bases sitting between them. Germline V CDR1 and CDR2: MGHDK, SYGVNS. This CDR3 is built from 12 residues.

This clone came up a few times. The V call is TRBV11-2, the J call TRBJ2-2; 12 bases line up with TRBD2. This CDR3 comprises 17 residues. V lost 4 bases, J lost 5 bases, and 8 bases stayed unmatched. The germline V gene has CDR1 SGHAT and CDR2 FQNNGV. This CDR3 is CASSSRLAGGPTGELFF. In DNA, the CDR3 is TGTGCCAGCAGCTCCCGCCTAGCGGGAGGGCCGACCGGGGAGCTGTTTTTT.

The rearrangement uses TRBV4-2 and TRBJ2-5; a possible D gene is TRBD2 (6 bases). V lost 1 base and J 3 bases, leaving 9 bases between the germline ends. Germline loops: CDR1 LGHNA, CDR2 YNFKEQ. The CDR3 covers 14 residues. CDR3 coding DNA: TGTGCCAGCAGCCAAGGGACGGGAGAAGAGACCCAGTACTTC. Translated, it gives CASSQGTGEETQYF.

V usage is TRBV11-2 and J usage is TRBJ2-1; TRBD2 might be the D (7 bases). CDR3 length equals 17 residues. V dropped 2 bases and J dropped 8 bases, with 22 bases sitting between them. CDR1 is SGHAT, CDR2 FQNNGV, per germline. The CDR3 bases are TGTGCCAGCAGCTTAAGTGGGGCCTCCGTAGGGGGGGATGAGCAGTTCTTC. It encodes CASSLSGASVGGDEQFF.